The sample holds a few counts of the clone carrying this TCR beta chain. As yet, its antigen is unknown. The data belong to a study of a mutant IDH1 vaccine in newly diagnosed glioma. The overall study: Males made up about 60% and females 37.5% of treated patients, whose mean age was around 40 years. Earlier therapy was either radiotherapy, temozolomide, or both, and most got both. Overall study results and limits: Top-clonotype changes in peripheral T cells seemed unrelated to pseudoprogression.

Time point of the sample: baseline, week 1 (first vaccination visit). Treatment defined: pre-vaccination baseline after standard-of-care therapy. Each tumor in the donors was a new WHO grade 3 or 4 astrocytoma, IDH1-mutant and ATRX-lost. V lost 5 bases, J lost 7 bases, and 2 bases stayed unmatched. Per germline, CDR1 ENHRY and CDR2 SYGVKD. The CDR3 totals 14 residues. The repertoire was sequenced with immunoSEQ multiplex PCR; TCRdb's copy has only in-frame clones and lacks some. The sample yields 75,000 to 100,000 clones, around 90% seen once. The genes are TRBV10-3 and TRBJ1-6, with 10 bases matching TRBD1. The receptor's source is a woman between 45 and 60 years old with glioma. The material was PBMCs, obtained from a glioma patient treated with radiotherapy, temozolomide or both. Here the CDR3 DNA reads TGTGCCATCAGTCCGGGACAGGGGAATTCACCCCTCCACTTT. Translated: CAISPGQGNSPLHF.